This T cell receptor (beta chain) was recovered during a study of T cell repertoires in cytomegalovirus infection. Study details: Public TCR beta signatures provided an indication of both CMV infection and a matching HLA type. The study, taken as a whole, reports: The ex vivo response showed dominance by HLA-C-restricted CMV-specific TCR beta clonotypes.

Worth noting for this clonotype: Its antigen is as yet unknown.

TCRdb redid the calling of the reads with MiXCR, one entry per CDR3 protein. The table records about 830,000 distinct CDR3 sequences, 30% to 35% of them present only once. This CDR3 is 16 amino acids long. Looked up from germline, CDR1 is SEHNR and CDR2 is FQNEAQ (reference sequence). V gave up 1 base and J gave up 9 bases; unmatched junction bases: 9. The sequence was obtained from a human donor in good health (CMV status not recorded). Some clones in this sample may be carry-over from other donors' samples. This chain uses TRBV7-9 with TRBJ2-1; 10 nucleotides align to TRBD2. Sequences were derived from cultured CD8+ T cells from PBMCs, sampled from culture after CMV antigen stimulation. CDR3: CASSLVTSGAAGEQFF. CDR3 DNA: TGTGCCAGCAGCTTAGTTACTAGCGGGGCCGCGGGTGAGCAGTTCTTC.